This T cell receptor (beta chain) stems from a study of blood T cells in healthy people across ages. Germline V CDR1 and CDR2: SGHTA, FQGNSA. CDR3 length equals 14 residues. V was shortened by 3 bases and J by 6 bases, with 13 bases between the two germline ends. A second PCR, run for about 7 to 11 cycles, used a sample-barcoded 5' primer plus a J-beta primer mix. TCRdb re-derived calls from the 5' RACE reads in MiXCR, one entry per CDR3 protein. This repertoire shows fewer than 1,200,000 distinct CDR3 sequences, roughly 24% found once; its top ten account for approximately 0.79%. Isolating PBMCs gave at least 6 million of these cells per sample. These data were also reused for a study on T cells of mothers and their children.

The V gene is TRBV7-2, the J gene TRBJ2-3; no reliable D call. The receptor was derived from a girl aged 2 to 9 in good health. The specimen sequenced was blood. CDR3 amino acids: CASSFDLGSDTQYF. Here the CDR3 DNA reads TGTGCCAGCAGCTTCGACCTGGGCTCGGATACGCAGTATTTT. Using reference TRBV7-2 and TRBJ2-3 for the parts outside the CDR3, the full variable domain is GAGVSQSPSNKVTEKGKDVELRCDPISGHTALYWYRQSLGQGLEFLIYFQGNSAPDKSGLPSDRFSAERTGGSVSTLTIQRTQQEDSAVYLCASSFDLGSDTQYFGPGTRLTVL.